A selection of T cell receptor beta chains follows, all from one sample in a study of blood T cells in healthy people across ages. Each CDR3 protein is one row after TCRdb ran MiXCR on the 5' RACE reads. Altogether hundreds of thousands of distinct CDR3 sequences are present, around 40% being singletons, with the ten largest covering 20%. Sequenced material: blood. These receptors originate from an older woman in good health. CDR3s include the opening cysteine and the closing phenylalanine or tryptophan. Each record gives: V gene, J gene, CDR3 protein.

TRBV7-9,TRBJ1-2,CASSLGGARSAGGYTF
TRBV20-1,TRBJ1-3,CSARRHGSGNTIYF
TRBV29-1,TRBJ2-1,CSLWDRLRGNEQFF
TRBV7-9,TRBJ1-6,CASSSPDRNSPLHF
TRBV12-3/TRBV12-4,TRBJ1-4,CASSFRQGHEKLFF
TRBV9,TRBJ2-2,CASSVTGLSSTGELFF
TRBV21-1,TRBJ2-1,CASWGEQFF
TRBV7-9,TRBJ2-1,CTSSLESSLNEQFF
TRBV6-6,TRBJ2-3,CASSPLLAGATDTQYF
TRBV20-1,TRBJ1-1,CSASMGRRNTEAFF
TRBV12-3/TRBV12-4,TRBJ1-2,CASSPGPGIGYTF
TRBV6-1,TRBJ1-1,CASTEGKGKNTEAFF
TRBV28,TRBJ2-3,CASSFPPPSTDTQYF
TRBV20-1,TRBJ2-2,CSAPRGEPGELFF
TRBV3-1,TRBJ2-1,CASSQDGWTSSPMYNEQFF
TRBV3-1,TRBJ2-1,CASSQVRREGEQFF
TRBV2,TRBJ2-7,CASRGTNEQYF
TRBV7-2,TRBJ1-2,CASSLVASNYTF
TRBV6-5,TRBJ1-1,CASSYSNRAGTEAFF
TRBV2,NA,CASTQTRPDRETQYF
TRBV20-1,TRBJ2-1,CSASQLVANGTSGRSGEQFF
TRBV7-2,TRBJ2-4,CASGDQAKNIQYF
TRBV4-3,TRBJ2-7,CASSQASSEQYF
TRBV5-6,TRBJ2-6,CASSLGGEVVSGANVLTF
TRBV7-9,TRBJ2-5,CASSLSLAGDRRKETQYF
TRBV4-1,TRBJ1-1,CASSQDVAGNFPEAFF
TRBV12-3/TRBV12-4,NA,CANPPFVGEQYF
TRBV12-3/TRBV12-4,TRBJ2-2,CASSLSGGKGSGELFF
TRBV9,TRBJ2-3,CASSVVSGPTDTQYF
TRBV18,TRBJ1-4,CASSPSFRGNEKLFF
TRBV20-1,NA,CSVRGQLPTYNEQYF
TRBV7-2,TRBJ2-5,CASSSGKEETQYF
TRBV5-1,TRBJ2-7,CASSTSGTYEQYF
TRBV24-1,TRBJ2-1,CATSDFANNEQFF
TRBV12-3/TRBV12-4,TRBJ2-6,CVSSPRGGPGANVLTF
TRBV2,TRBJ2-2,CASRRGTGGRTGELFF
TRBV3-1,TRBJ1-2,CASRPQGLVEGYTF
TRBV6-7,TRBJ2-5,CASSFGTSGREETQYF
TRBV25-1,TRBJ2-7,CASSEMGSGGSYEQYF
TRBV7-3,TRBJ1-6,CASSLRTDSPLHF
TRBV6-1,TRBJ1-4,CASSPGDRNEKLFF
TRBV29-1,TRBJ2-3,CSVETPAGTDTQYF
TRBV5-1,TRBJ2-1,CASSPDGRSARLEQFF
TRBV28,TRBJ2-2,CASKQGWTGELFF
TRBV12-3/TRBV12-4,TRBJ2-3,CASSLVKDTQYF
TRBV5-1,TRBJ2-1,CASSFPSGSSYNEQFF
TRBV12-3/TRBV12-4,TRBJ2-7,CASRDREGGYEQYF
TRBV20-1,TRBJ2-1,CSATTSGHNEQFF
TRBV6-1,TRBJ1-1,CASSGGPPGTRPTEAFF
TRBV7-2,TRBJ2-5,CASSSVGGKEETQYF
TRBV24-1,TRBJ1-5,CATSGQGGQPQHF
TRBV7-2,TRBJ2-4,CASSRGNIQYF
TRBV6-5,NA,CVSSYRQDLRPYEQYF